These 23 T cell receptor beta chains share one sample of origin, sequenced in a study of blood T cell repertoires in COVID-19. Produced via immunoSEQ multiplex PCR; TCRdb's table is partial and in-frame only. Among 140,000 to 150,000 clones listed, 75% to 90% were seen once. The sequencing sample was made of peripheral blood. All receptors derive from a man aged 55 to 70 with active or convalescent COVID-19.

CDR3 amino acids: CASSLVSGTLYEQYF. CDR3 DNA sequence: TGTGCCAGCAGCTTAGTTTCGGGGACACTCTACGAGCAGTACTTC. The J gene is TRBJ2-7, the V gene TRBV7-2; tentative D call: TRBD1 (6 bases). Deletions cut 1 base from V and 3 bases from J, with 13 bases between. Germline CDR1 reads SGHTA; CDR2 reads FQGNSA. CDR3 length: 15 amino acids.

As regards this clone: At the DNA level, this CDR3 is encoded by other sequences in the same sample as well. This rearrangement joins TRBV10-2 to TRBJ2-3, with no clear D. V was pared by 0 bases and J by 0 bases, with 7 bases between. Germline V lookup: CDR1 WSHSY, CDR2 SAAADI. The CDR3 length is 15 residues. The CDR3, as DNA: TGCGCCAGCAGTGAGTCACCAGTTAGCACAGATACGCAGTATTTT. It codes for CASSESPVSTDTQYF.

The genes are TRBV2 and TRBJ1-1; D gene uncertain. This CDR3 comprises 14 residues. V was trimmed by 2 bases and J by 0 bases, leaving 7 bases between them. Germline V gives CDR1 SNHLY, CDR2 FYNNEI. The CDR3 sequence: CASSEPGLNTEAFF. In DNA form, the CDR3 reads TGTGCCAGCAGTGAACCGGGGTTGAACACTGAAGCTTTCTTT.

The CDR3 bases are TGTGCCAGCAGTTTATCGACCCCCGCCCTGGGCGTCCTGCAGTACTTC. This encodes CASSLSTPALGVLQYF. The chain employs TRBV27 and TRBJ2-7, with D uncertain. Looked up from germline, CDR1 is MNHEY and CDR2 is SMNVEV (reference sequence). Trimming left V 0 bases short and J 9 bases short, with 21 bases between. The CDR3 sequence is 16 residues long.

J is TRBJ1-1 and V is TRBV7-9; D is perhaps TRBD1 (6 bases). Germline V lookup: CDR1 SEHNR, CDR2 FQNEAQ (reference sequence). V was cut by 5 bases and J by 6 bases, with 28 bases left in between. The CDR3 is 18 residues long. CDR3 sequence reads: CASSVNRMNDRPKAEAFF. CDR3 nucleotide sequence: TGTGCCAGCAGCGTTAACCGGATGAATGACAGGCCTAAGGCTGAAGCTTTCTTT.

The chain has TRBV7-9 and TRBJ1-6; weak D call: TRBD1 (6 bases). The CDR3 spans 15 residues. V gave up 1 base and J gave up 9 bases, with 13 bases separating them. Germline V gives CDR1 SEHNR, CDR2 FQNEAQ (reference sequence). The CDR3 loop is CASSLEGAGASPLHF. The CDR3 nucleotides are TGTGCCAGCAGCTTAGAAGGGGCAGGGGCTTCACCCCTCCACTTT.

The chain couples TRBV10-3 to TRBJ2-7, with 11 nucleotides matching TRBD1. The CDR3 is made up of 13 amino acids. Germline CDR1 and CDR2: ENHRY and SYGVKD. Germline trimming cut 6 bases from V and 5 bases from J; bases unmatched to any gene: 3. Here the CDR3 reads CAIRRTGGHEQYF. The CDR3 DNA reads as TGTGCCATCAGAAGGACAGGGGGCCACGAGCAGTACTTC.

This clone appeared once. V usage is TRBV7-9 and J usage is TRBJ2-7; 7 nucleotides align to TRBD1. CDR1 SEHNR and CDR2 FQNEAQ come from the germline V gene (reference sequence). This CDR3 is built from 13 residues. Trimming cost V 10 bases and J 7 bases; bases outside gene matches: 13. The CDR3: CATHSSGGSEQYF. CDR3 DNA sequence: TGTGCCACCCACTCGTCAGGGGGATCAGAGCAGTACTTC.

This clone was seen just once. The rearrangement joins TRBV6-7 to TRBJ1-4; 10 positions match TRBD1. TRBV6-7 is sorted into the ORF group, with uncertain function. CDR3 length: 17 amino acids. The ends lost 2 bases at V and 6 bases at J; junction bases unmatched: 9. The CDR3, as DNA: TGTGCCAGCAGTTACGGGGGACAGGGGTTCGGGCATGAAAAACTGTTTTTT. As protein: CASSYGGQGFGHEKLFF.

The rearrangement uses TRBV19 and TRBJ1-2; a possible D gene is TRBD1 (6 bases). The CDR3 consists of 13 residues. Germline-derived CDR1 and CDR2 are LNHDA and SQIVND (reference sequence). V was pared by 6 bases and J by 8 bases, with 16 bases between. The CDR3 loop is CASRSGQFSGYTF. The CDR3 bases are TGTGCCAGTAGATCCGGACAGTTTAGCGGCTACACCTTC.

As for this clone: One end of the junction does not line up with germline, which may come from a read error. The chain uses TRBV7-9 and TRBJ2-2; TRBD2 might be the D (5 bases). The germline CDR1 and CDR2 sequences are SEHNR and FQNEAQ (reference sequence). This CDR3 is 14 amino acids long. The CDR3 loop is CASSPGSNTGELFF. Here the CDR3 DNA reads TGTGCCAGCAGTCCGGGGTCGAATACCGGGGAGCTGTTTTTT.

The genes are TRBV5-4 and TRBJ1-4; 8 nucleotides align to TRBD1. V was clipped by 4 bases and J by 8 bases; unmatched bases: 7. The germline V gene encodes CDR1 SGHNT and CDR2 YYREEE (reference sequence). This CDR3 has 14 residues. The CDR3 loop reads CASSPDRGDEKLFF. As DNA, the CDR3 is TGTGCCAGCAGCCCCGACAGGGGAGACGAAAAACTGTTTTTT.

The J gene is TRBJ2-2, the V gene TRBV10-3; possibly TRBD1 for D (5 bases). CDR3 length: 15 amino acids. V lost 0 bases, J lost 3 bases, and 8 bases lay in between. The germline gives CDR1 ENHRY, CDR2 SYGVKD. The CDR3 sequence is CAISESKQDTGELFF. CDR3 coding DNA: TGTGCCATCAGTGAGTCGAAACAGGACACCGGGGAGCTGTTTTTT.

The rearrangement links TRBV5-8 to TRBJ2-5; 11 positions agree with TRBD1. CDR3 length: 17 amino acids. V dropped 0 bases and J dropped 1; count of bases not matched to a gene: 5. Germline V gene sequence: CDR1 SGHTS, CDR2 YDEGEE. This chain's CDR3 is CASSLEGQGATQETQYF. The CDR3 DNA sequence: TGTGCCAGCAGCTTGGAAGGACAGGGGGCCACCCAAGAGACCCAGTACTTC.

The chain couples TRBV4-1 to TRBJ2-1, with 14 positions matching TRBD2. Trimming at V came to 6 bases and at J to 7 bases, leaving 26 bases not matched to a gene. Germline V gene data show CDR1 as MGHRA and CDR2 as YSYEKL. The CDR3 runs 22 residues. CDR3 protein: CASSPQAGWLLGTSGSGNEQFF. CDR3 sequence (DNA): TGCGCCAGCAGTCCGCAAGCCGGGTGGTTGCTCGGGACTAGCGGGAGCGGGAATGAGCAGTTCTTC.

This clone turned up a few times. As DNA, the CDR3 is TGTGCCAGCAGCGTTACTACGAACACTGAAGCTTTCTTT. Translation gives CASSVTTNTEAFF. The chain carries TRBV9 and TRBJ1-1; D call uncertain. In germline, CDR1 is SGDLS, CDR2 YYNGEE. The CDR3 length is 13 residues. Trimming took off 2 bases at V and 1 base at J, with 6 bases between the two ends.

This clone was detected once. The chain joins TRBV19 to TRBJ1-5, with TRBD1 matching over 9 bases. Germline V gene data show CDR1 as LNHDA and CDR2 as SQIVND (reference sequence). The CDR3 extends over 16 amino acids. The V gene end was trimmed by 1 base and the J gene end by 6 bases; junction bases not matched to a gene: 7. DNA of the CDR3: TGTGCCAGTAGTATAGGGCGGGACAGGGAAGGTCAGCCCCAGCATTTT. Translating it yields CASSIGRDREGQPQHF.

The rearrangement joins TRBV5-4 to TRBJ1-1; D not resolved. V gave up 0 bases and J gave up 1 base, with 10 bases separating them. From germline, CDR1 is SGHNT and CDR2 YYREEE (reference sequence). The CDR3 has 15 residues. The CDR3 sequence is CASSLEVGANTEAFF. Written as DNA, the CDR3 is TGTGCCAGCAGCTTGGAGGTCGGAGCGAACACTGAAGCTTTCTTT.

The chain is built from TRBV15 and TRBJ1-4, with TRBD1 identical over 7 bases. After removal of 3 bases from V and 8 bases from J, the junction contained 9 bases not matched to a gene. Germline V gives CDR1 LNHNV, CDR2 YYDKDF (reference sequence). The CDR3 has 15 amino acids. The CDR3 DNA sequence: TGTGCCACCAGCAGTGACAGGGACCCTAGGGAAAAACTGTTTTTT. As protein: CATSSDRDPREKLFF.

The CDR3 loop reads CASRRGTGVYEQYF. The CDR3 nucleotides are TGTGCCAGCAGGCGGGGGACAGGGGTCTACGAGCAGTACTTC. The V call is TRBV6-5, the J call TRBJ2-7, with 10 nucleotides matching TRBD1. CDR3 length: 14 amino acids. V shed 6 bases, J shed 3 bases, and the junction held 5 bases outside the gene matches. Germline lookup yields CDR1 MNHEY and CDR2 SVGAGI.

The chain joins TRBV2 to TRBJ1-4, with 9 bases identical to TRBD1. This CDR3 is built from 19 residues. After removal of 7 bases from V and 0 bases from J, the junction contained 15 bases not matched to a gene. The germline CDR1 and CDR2 sequences are SNHLY and FYNNEI. CDR3 sequence reads: CASTPNGRDRVATNEKLFF. CDR3 coding DNA: TGTGCCAGCACTCCGAATGGACGGGACAGGGTTGCAACTAATGAAAAACTGTTTTTT.

In this sample, this clone turned up once. J is TRBJ2-3 and V is TRBV9; 7 nucleotides line up with TRBD1. The CDR3 runs 16 residues. Trimming removed 0 bases from V and 3 bases from J; junction bases left unmatched: 7. Germline CDR1 and CDR2: SGDLS and YYNGEE. CDR3 amino acids: CASSVGTGARTDTQYF. CDR3 bases: TGTGCCAGCAGCGTAGGCACAGGGGCGCGGACAGATACGCAGTATTTT.

V is TRBV20-1 and J is TRBJ1-6, with TRBD1 matching over 10 bases. The CDR3 sequence is 15 residues long. V shed 3 bases, J shed 7 bases, and the junction held 6 bases outside the gene matches. Looked up from germline, CDR1 is DFQATT and CDR2 is SNEGSKA (reference sequence). The CDR3 reads CSASRQGAGNSPLHF. The DNA of the CDR3 is TGCAGTGCTAGTCGACAGGGGGCTGGAAATTCACCCCTCCACTTT.